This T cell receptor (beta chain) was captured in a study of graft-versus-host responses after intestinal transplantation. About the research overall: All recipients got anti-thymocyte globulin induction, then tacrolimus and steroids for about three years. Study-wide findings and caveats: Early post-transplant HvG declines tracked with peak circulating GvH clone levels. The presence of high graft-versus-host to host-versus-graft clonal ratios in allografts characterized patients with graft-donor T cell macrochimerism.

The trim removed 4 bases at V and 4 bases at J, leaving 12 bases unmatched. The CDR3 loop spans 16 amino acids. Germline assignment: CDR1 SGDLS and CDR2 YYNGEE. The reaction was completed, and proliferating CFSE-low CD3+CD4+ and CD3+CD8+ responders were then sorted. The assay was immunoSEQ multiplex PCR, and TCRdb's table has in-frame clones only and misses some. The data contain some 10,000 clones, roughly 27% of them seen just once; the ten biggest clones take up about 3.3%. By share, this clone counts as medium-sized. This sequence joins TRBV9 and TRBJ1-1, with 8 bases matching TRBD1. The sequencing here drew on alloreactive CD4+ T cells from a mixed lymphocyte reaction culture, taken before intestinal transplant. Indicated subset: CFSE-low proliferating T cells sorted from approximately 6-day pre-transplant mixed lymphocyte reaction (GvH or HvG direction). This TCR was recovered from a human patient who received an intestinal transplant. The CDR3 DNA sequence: TGTGCCAGCAGCCAATCCGGTGCCCAGGGGGCCACTGAAGCTTTCTTT. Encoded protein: CASSQSGAQGATEAFF.